This passage covers 26 T cell receptor beta chains from one sample sequenced in a study of cytomegalovirus exposure and HLA in healthy donors. The method was immunoSEQ multiplex PCR; TCRdb's version includes in-frame clones alone and lacks a portion of them. The sample contains about 120,000 clones, 70% to 90% of which appear only once. The sequenced sample was PBMCs. The receptor source for this set is a woman aged 18-30 years in good health and CMV-seropositive.

V is TRBV5-6 and J is TRBJ1-2; 7 positions agree with TRBD1. The CDR3 is 16 amino acids. V lost 0 bases, J lost 2 bases, and 7 bases stayed unmatched. Germline V gives CDR1 SGHDT, CDR2 YYEEEE. The CDR3 sequence: CASSLAGTEINYGYTF. In DNA form, the CDR3 reads TGTGCCAGCAGCTTGGCCGGGACAGAGATAAACTATGGCTACACCTTC.

The gene calls are TRBV5-6 and TRBJ1-2; D is uncertain. Germline CDR1 is SGHDT and CDR2 is YYEEEE. With 2 bases removed from V and 8 bases from J, the gap between germline ends came to 10 bases. The CDR3 runs to 12 residues. For the CDR3, the DNA is TGTGCCAGCAGCTTTGGTTCGGGAGGCTACACCTTC. It encodes CASSFGSGGYTF.

The genes are TRBV7-8 and TRBJ2-1; D is unresolved. Germline CDR1 is SGHVS and CDR2 is FQNEAQ. Trimming cost V 0 bases and J 8 bases, with 5 bases left between them. The CDR3 sequence is 12 residues long. CDR3 region: CASSLAYYEQFF. The CDR3 DNA reads TGTGCCAGCAGCTTAGCGTACTATGAGCAGTTCTTC.

The V call is TRBV28, the J call TRBJ2-3; 8 nucleotides agree with TRBD2. This CDR3 contains 14 residues. The junction had 8 bases not matched to a gene; V was cut back by 6 bases and J by 6 bases. Germline CDR1 MDHEN, CDR2 SYDVKM. The CDR3 DNA reads as TGTGCCAGCAGCCCTGGGACTAGGCCGGATACGCAGTATTTT. This sequence encodes CASSPGTRPDTQYF.

This clone has a single count. This chain uses TRBV4-3 with TRBJ2-1; TRBD2 agrees at 12 bases. CDR3 length: 15 residues. The germline CDR1 and CDR2 sequences are LGHNA and YSLEER. V gave up 4 bases and J gave up 6 bases; unmatched junction bases: 4. The DNA for the CDR3 is TGCGCCAGCAGCCCTGGGGGACTAGCGGGCAATGAGCAGTTCTTC. Residues: CASSPGGLAGNEQFF.

The genes are TRBV6-5 and TRBJ1-3; D might be TRBD1 (5 bases). Germline V gene sequence: CDR1 MNHEY, CDR2 SVGAGI. The CDR3 has 14 amino acids. Deletions cut 5 bases from V and 8 bases from J, with 16 bases between. CDR3 sequence reads: CASSLAAGGDTIYF. CDR3 DNA sequence: TGTGCCAGCAGTCTCGCGGCAGGAGGGGACACCATATATTTT.

V usage is TRBV27 and J usage is TRBJ2-3; 10 positions agree with TRBD2. The length of the CDR3 is 17 residues. With V trimmed by 9 bases and J by 6 bases, 18 bases remained unmatched. In germline, CDR1 is MNHEY, CDR2 SMNVEV (reference sequence). The CDR3 sequence is CASQQASGSKKADTQYF. CDR3 coding DNA: TGTGCCAGTCAACAGGCTAGCGGGAGCAAGAAGGCCGATACGCAGTATTTT.

The CDR3 here is CATSRAPGGGADEQFF. DNA of the CDR3: TGTGCCACCAGCAGGGCCCCGGGCGGGGGGGCAGATGAGCAGTTCTTC. This chain joins TRBV15 and TRBJ2-1, with TRBD2 matching over 9 bases. Per germline, CDR1 LNHNV and CDR2 YYDKDF (reference sequence). With 3 bases clipped from V and 8 bases from J, the junction kept 11 bases outside the gene matches. The CDR3 covers 16 residues.

This chain uses TRBV7-2 with TRBJ2-7; TRBD2 aligns across 8 bases. Germline CDR1 and CDR2: SGHTA and FQGNSA. The V gene end was trimmed by 4 bases and the J gene end by 5 bases; junction bases not matched to a gene: 7. This CDR3 is built from 14 residues. The CDR3 DNA follows: TGTGCCAGCAGCTCAACCGGGGGGGGCAACGAGCAGTACTTC. Translation: CASSSTGGGNEQYF.

This chain connects TRBV19 to TRBJ2-7, with TRBD1 matching over 9 bases. CDR1 LNHDA and CDR2 SQIVND come from the germline V gene (reference sequence). The CDR3 has 18 amino acids. V gave up 3 bases and J gave up 2 bases; unmatched junction bases: 14. DNA for the CDR3: TGTGCCAGTAGTATTAGGGAGCCGGGACAGGGTTTCCCCTACGAGCAGTACTTC. Encoded protein: CASSIREPGQGFPYEQYF.

The V gene is TRBV9, the J gene TRBJ2-2; a possible D gene is TRBD1 (6 bases). The germline V gene has CDR1 SGDLS and CDR2 YYNGEE. Trimming took off 4 bases at V and 4 bases at J, with 8 bases between the two ends. The CDR3 is made up of 13 amino acids. This chain's CDR3 is CASSPGVTGELFF. DNA for the CDR3: TGTGCCAGCAGCCCAGGGGTCACCGGGGAGCTGTTTTTT.

The CDR3 nucleotides read TGTGCCAGCAGCCGATCCGGGACAGTAAACTATGGCTACACCTTC. It is translated as CASSRSGTVNYGYTF. The rearrangement uses TRBV4-2 and TRBJ1-2; 7 bases align to TRBD1. V shed 4 bases and J 2 bases; nucleotides not matched to a gene: 7. Per the germline V gene, CDR1 is LGHNA and CDR2 is YNFKEQ. The CDR3 extends over 15 amino acids.

This clone was seen a handful of times. As DNA, the CDR3 is TGTGCCAGCTCGAAGGACAGGGTAGGGCGCTACACCTTC. Protein product: CASSKDRVGRYTF. The chain links TRBV18 to TRBJ1-2; 8 bases align to TRBD1. CDR1 KGHSH and CDR2 LQKENI come from the germline V gene. The CDR3 extends over 13 amino acids. Germline trimming cut 6 bases from V and 9 bases from J; bases unmatched to any gene: 9.

This chain joins TRBV19 and TRBJ1-2; 9 nucleotides match TRBD1. CDR3 length: 17 amino acids. V shed 3 bases, J shed 4 bases, and the junction held 12 bases outside the gene matches. CDR1 is LNHDA, CDR2 SQIVND, per germline (reference sequence). The CDR3 is CASSMVGTGRKSYGYTF. CDR3 in DNA: TGTGCCAGTAGTATGGTGGGGACAGGGAGGAAAAGCTATGGCTACACCTTC.

The gene calls are TRBV4-1 and TRBJ1-3, with D maybe TRBD1 (5 bases). The ends were cut back, 1 base at V and 2 bases at J, with 9 bases in the middle. Germline V CDR1 and CDR2: MGHRA, YSYEKL. This CDR3 has 15 amino acids. DNA for the CDR3: TGCGCCAGCAGCCAAGCACCAGGGACTGGAAACACCATATATTTT. Its protein product is CASSQAPGTGNTIYF.

The gene calls are TRBV6-1 and TRBJ2-1; D not resolved. Trimming removed 10 bases from V and 5 bases from J, with 3 bases in between. The CDR3 has 9 amino acids. Germline V gene lookup returns CDR1 MNHNS and CDR2 SASEGT. The DNA of the CDR3 is TGTGCCACTCACAATGAGCAGTTCTTC. Amino acids: CATHNEQFF.

This clone was seen only once. The gene calls are TRBV11-2 and TRBJ1-1; D possibly corresponds to TRBD1 (6 bases). The V gene lost 3 bases and the J gene lost 5 bases, with 13 bases spanning the gap. CDR1 and CDR2 from the germline V gene are SGHAT and FQNNGV. The CDR3 extends over 14 amino acids. CDR3: CASSFQGGGTEAFF. CDR3 in DNA: TGTGCCAGCAGCTTCCAGGGAGGGGGTACTGAAGCTTTCTTT.

With respect to this clone: The junction departs from germline at one end; a sequencing error may be responsible. The chain joins TRBV7-9 to TRBJ2-5; 12 bases align to TRBD2. CDR3 length: 15 residues. From germline, CDR1 is SEHNR and CDR2 FQNEAQ (reference sequence). This CDR3 reads CASSLAGGLFETQYF. In DNA form, the CDR3 reads TGTGCCAGCAGCCTAGCGGGGGGGCTTTTTGAGACCCAGTACTTC.

This chain connects TRBV27 to TRBJ2-7; 10 bases are a match to TRBD1. The CDR3 runs to 15 residues. The germline V gene encodes CDR1 MNHEY and CDR2 SMNVEV (reference sequence). V dropped 3 bases and J dropped 6; count of bases not matched to a gene: 8. In nucleotides, the CDR3 is TGTGCCAGCAGTTTGACAGGGGGCGGGGGTCGCGAGCAGTACTTC. It codes for CASSLTGGGGREQYF.

The J gene is TRBJ2-1, the V gene TRBV2, with D possibly TRBD2 on 7 matching bases. V was pared by 7 bases and J by 4 bases, with 20 bases between. Germline CDR1 SNHLY, CDR2 FYNNEI. There are 16 residues in the CDR3. CDR3 sequence reads: CASISGGGQGYNEQFF. The CDR3 nucleotides read TGTGCCAGCATAAGTGGGGGGGGCCAGGGTTACAATGAGCAGTTCTTC.

The J gene is TRBJ2-2, the V gene TRBV2; 7 bases map to TRBD2. This CDR3 contains 14 residues. Germline V lookup: CDR1 SNHLY, CDR2 FYNNEI. With V trimmed by 7 bases and J by 6 bases, 8 bases remained unmatched. CDR3 sequence (DNA): TGTGCCAGCACCCGAACCGGGGGGTCCGGGGAGCTGTTTTTT. Its translation is CASTRTGGSGELFF.

The chain links TRBV5-5 to TRBJ2-6; TRBD1 is a possible D gene (7 bases). Germline CDR1 is SGHKS and CDR2 is YYEKEE (reference sequence). The CDR3 covers 17 residues. Between the trimmed V and J ends, which lost 4 bases and 5 bases, there was a span of 19 bases. CDR3 region: CASSLLRQGGWANVLTF. CDR3 nucleotides: TGTGCCAGCAGCCTCCTTCGACAGGGAGGCTGGGCCAACGTCCTGACTTTC.

This sequence joins TRBV5-4 and TRBJ2-3, with a weak D call TRBD2 (6 bases). Trimming left V 0 bases short and J 3 bases short, with 14 bases between. Germline V lookup: CDR1 SGHNT, CDR2 YYREEE (reference sequence). The CDR3 spans 16 residues. In nucleotides, the CDR3 is TGTGCCAGCAGCTTGGGGCTGACTAGTTGGACAGATACGCAGTATTTT. This gives the protein CASSLGLTSWTDTQYF.

J is TRBJ1-2 and V is TRBV30; no definite D call. V lost 0 bases and J lost 2, with 7 bases in between. Germline CDR1 is GTSNPN and CDR2 is SVGIG (reference sequence). There are 13 residues in the CDR3. CDR3 DNA sequence: TGTGCCTGGAGTGTCACAGTAAACTATGGCTACACCTTC. It yields the protein CAWSVTVNYGYTF.

The chain carries TRBV4-2 and TRBJ2-7, with TRBD2 identical over 7 bases. Losses at the gene ends were 0 bases for V and 0 bases for J; bases not matched to a gene: 8. The CDR3 consists of 17 residues. The germline V gene has CDR1 LGHNA and CDR2 YNFKEQ. The CDR3 reads CASSQDLRLATSYEQYF. CDR3 sequence (DNA): TGTGCCAGCAGCCAAGACCTCCGACTAGCAACCTCCTACGAGCAGTACTTC.

This clone turned up a few times. As DNA, the CDR3 is TGCGCCAGCAGCTTGGCAGGGACAGGGGACGAAAAACTGTTTTTT. As protein: CASSLAGTGDEKLFF. This chain uses TRBV5-1 with TRBJ1-4, with 10 bases matching TRBD1. V lost 0 bases and J lost 8; bases outside the gene matches: 4. The CDR3 consists of 15 residues. Germline CDR1 is SGHRS and CDR2 is YFSETQ.